These 8 T cell receptor beta chains share one sample of origin, sequenced in a study of blood T cell repertoires in COVID-19. Generated by immunoSEQ multiplex PCR, the TCRdb table keeps only in-frame clones and is missing some. The sample contains around 65,000 clones, 80% to 85% of which appear only once. Sequencing was performed on peripheral blood. The receptors here all came from an elderly man with acute or convalescent COVID-19.

V gene TRBV7-2 combines with J gene TRBJ1-1; D might be TRBD1 (5 bases). This CDR3 has 13 residues. CDR1 and CDR2 from the germline V gene are SGHTA and FQGNSA. V lost 1 base, J lost 8 bases, and 11 bases lay in between. The CDR3 nucleotides are TGTGCCAGCAGCTTAGGGAGGGACCGCGAAGCTTTCTTT. This codes for CASSLGRDREAFF.

The chain links TRBV5-1 to TRBJ1-2, with 9 bases lining up with TRBD1. The J segment lost 4 bases and the V segment lost 3 bases, leaving 10 bases of the junction unmatched. This CDR3 spans 16 amino acids. Germline V gives CDR1 SGHRS, CDR2 YFSETQ. CDR3 in amino acids: CASSSIMTGGSYGYTF. In DNA, the CDR3 is TGCGCCAGCAGCTCGATCATGACAGGGGGAAGCTATGGCTACACCTTC.

The CDR3 DNA reads as TGTGCCAGCAGTGCACAGGCTGACACTGAAGCTTTCTTT. It translates to CASSAQADTEAFF. The chain couples TRBV6-2 or TRBV6-3 to TRBJ1-1; tentatively, D is TRBD1 (5 bases). Germline-derived CDR1 and CDR2 are MNHEY and SVGEGT. CDR3 length: 13 residues. Trimming shortened V by 5 bases and J by 3 bases, and 10 bases separated the two germline ends.

V gene TRBV11-2 combines with J gene TRBJ2-3, with 9 nucleotides matching TRBD2. J lost 4 bases, V lost 6 bases, and 5 bases had no gene match. Germline V CDR1 and CDR2: SGHAT, FQNNGV. There are 14 residues in the CDR3. The CDR3 region is CASRAGGGSDTQYF. The CDR3 nucleotides read TGTGCCAGCAGAGCGGGGGGAGGGTCAGATACGCAGTATTTT.

The chain combines TRBV10-3 with TRBJ2-3; D possibly corresponds to TRBD2 (6 bases). This CDR3 is 13 amino acids long. The V end lost 10 bases, the J end lost 4 bases, and 15 bases lay between the germline ends. CDR1 and CDR2 (germline): ENHRY, SYGVKD. The CDR3 loop is CATWRDWADTQYF. The CDR3 nucleotides are TGTGCCACTTGGCGGGACTGGGCAGATACGCAGTATTTT.

This chain connects TRBV19 to TRBJ2-5; 14 nucleotides agree with TRBD2. V shed 2 bases, J shed 1 base, and the junction held 9 bases outside the gene matches. The CDR3 totals 19 residues. CDR1 and CDR2 (germline): LNHDA, SQIVND (reference sequence). The CDR3 here is CASSITSGTSGGLQETQYF. The CDR3 bases are TGTGCCAGTAGTATAACGTCCGGGACTAGCGGGGGCCTCCAAGAGACCCAGTACTTC.

This sequence joins TRBV7-2 and TRBJ2-7; TRBD2 might be the D (6 bases). V lost 5 bases and J lost 2, with 13 bases in between. This CDR3 is 14 amino acids long. In germline, CDR1 is SGHTA, CDR2 FQGNSA. The CDR3 DNA reads as TGTGCCAGCAGCAGTGGTAGCGGTCCCTACGAGCAGTACTTC. This translates into CASSSGSGPYEQYF.

The rearrangement links TRBV5-8 to TRBJ2-1, with D possibly being TRBD2 (6 bases). Per the germline V gene, CDR1 is SGHTS and CDR2 is YDEGEE. The germline V and J ends were trimmed by 4 bases and 4 bases, with 12 bases remaining between them. This CDR3 has 14 residues. As DNA, the CDR3 is TGTGCCAGCAGCGACACTAGCCCGTACAATGAGCAGTTCTTC. Translating it yields CASSDTSPYNEQFF.